This record looks at one T cell receptor (beta chain) sequence and its context. This clonotype came up a few times. Which antigen it targets is not known. Base-call qualities are not available, and no considerably larger clone is one nucleotide away. The sample comes from a study of CD8 T cells in ankylosing spondylitis (dated 2017 in TCRdb). For the wider study: T cell receptor beta repertoires were profiled in healthy donors and ankylosing spondylitis patients so that disease-linked TCR variants could be found. Peripheral blood samples were taken, and synovial fluid was additionally collected from ankylosing spondylitis patients. In total, the full study cohort was made up of nearly 110 healthy donors and 20 to 25 ankylosing spondylitis patients.

Sequencing was carried out with an Illumina HiSeq 2500. Quantitative 5'-RACE with molecular barcodes was the method used to prepare the TCR beta libraries. On the authors' methods: To identify disease-linked TCR variants, a new computational method was used, one built on a probabilistic model of VDJ rearrangement. The public reads were reprocessed in TCRdb via fastp at Q25 and MiXCR, keeping in-frame beta chains. Under each unique CDR3 protein, matching rows form one entry showing the most common genes and DNA. V and J calls and clone size were set by TCRdb, not the authors. The sample has 270,000 or so distinct CDR3 sequences on record, over 15% of them singletons. The ten most abundant clones make up around 30% of the sample. Results the study describes overall, beyond this receptor: A TCR beta motif of 7 or 8 highly homologous amino acid variants appeared characteristic of blood from ankylosing spondylitis patients. Some TCR beta motif variants had previously been reported in synovial fluid and blood of reactive arthritis patients, which suggested common disease-initiation mechanisms. A CD8+ phenotype was shown by the disease-linked clones, which were found at relatively low frequencies in peripheral blood. The disease-linked clones were reported as significantly enriched in matched synovial fluid samples from ankylosing spondylitis patients.

From a lookup of the germline V gene, CDR1 and CDR2 are SGHVS and FNYEAQ. Measured from the cysteine to the phenylalanine, the CDR3 is 16 residues long. The CDR3 DNA has 48 bases and is translated from base 1. V trim: 4 bases; J trim: 0 bases; unmatched bases: 4. This receptor was identified in a male donor with ankylosing spondylitis or in good health (not recorded which). This sequence uses TRBV7-6 and TRBJ1-3; 9 central bases correspond to TRBD1. Sequenced input: blood, either unsorted or a sorted T cell fraction (not recorded which). The bases read TGTGCCAGCAGCTCCGGACAGGGGTCCTCTGGAAACACCATATATTTT. It translates to CASSSGQGSSGNTIYF. The full variable domain, completed from the reference TRBV7-6 and TRBJ1-3 proteins outside the CDR3, reads GAGVSQSPRYKVTKRGQDVALRCDPISGHVSLYWYRQALGQGPEFLTYFNYEAQQDKSGLPNDRFSAERPEGSISTLTIQRTEQRDSAMYRCASSSGQGSSGNTIYFGEGSWLTVV.